The present entry profiles one TCR beta chain with its context. Its target is not known. Using immunoSEQ multiplex PCR, the repertoire was profiled, and TCRdb retains in-frame clones only, with some absent. The sample contains over 100,000 clones, approximately 93% of which appear only once. Germline CDR1 KGHDR, CDR2 SFDVKD. The ends were cut back, 2 bases at V and 6 bases at J, with 9 bases in the middle. This CDR3 has 13 residues. The sample originates from a study of T cell responses to AZD1222 COVID-19 vaccine. Study-level results: White British ancestry dominated among donors, who included more females, and clonal diversity was possibly underestimated.

The TCR was taken from an adult in good health. V and J are TRBV24-1 and TRBJ1-2; the D is unclear. Sequenced here: peripheral blood, sampled on day 0 of AZD1222 vaccination. CDR3 residues: CATSDSPLDGYTF. As DNA, the CDR3 is TGTGCCACCAGTGATTCACCATTAGATGGCTACACCTTC.